These 8 T cell receptor beta chains originate from one sample sequenced in a study of cytomegalovirus exposure and HLA in healthy donors. In the PCR, 60 Vbeta and 13 Jbeta primers were used. Some clones are missing from TCRdb's copy, which holds only in-frame ones; the method was immunoSEQ multiplex PCR. The sample includes 150,000 to 170,000 clones, around 75% of them seen just once. Sequenced input: PBMCs. The source is a young man in good health and CMV-seropositive.

The V call is TRBV7-2, the J call TRBJ1-2; D unclear. Germline-derived CDR1 and CDR2 are SGHTA and FQGNSA. Trimming took off 3 bases at V and 3 bases at J, with 8 bases between the two ends. This CDR3 comprises 13 residues. Here the CDR3 DNA reads TGTGCCAGCAGCTTTAATTCGTACTATGGCTACACCTTC. Protein product: CASSFNSYYGYTF.

This clone was seen just once. V gene TRBV5-1 combines with J gene TRBJ2-2, with 10 bases fitting TRBD2. The trim removed 4 bases at V and 7 bases at J, leaving 13 bases unmatched. CDR1 and CDR2 (germline): SGHRS, YFSETQ. CDR3 size: 17 residues. This CDR3 is CASSPFTGTSESGELFF. The CDR3, as DNA: TGCGCCAGCAGCCCATTTACCGGGACTAGCGAGAGCGGGGAGCTGTTTTTT.

V and J are TRBV27 and TRBJ2-7, with 13 bases identical to TRBD2. From germline, CDR1 is MNHEY and CDR2 SMNVEV (reference sequence). The CDR3 totals 16 residues. V dropped 4 bases and J dropped 4; count of bases not matched to a gene: 7. In nucleotides, the CDR3 is TGTGCCAGCAGTTCCGGGACTAGCGGGAATGTTTACGAGCAGTACTTC. Amino acid sequence: CASSSGTSGNVYEQYF.

J is TRBJ2-1 and V is TRBV7-9, with a tentative D call TRBD2 (5 bases). The germline V and J ends were trimmed by 0 bases and 9 bases, with 12 bases remaining between them. CDR1 is SEHNR, CDR2 FQNEAQ, per germline (reference sequence). The CDR3 has 14 amino acids. The CDR3 region has the DNA TGTGCCAGCAGCTTAGCGCCTAACAGCGGTGAGCAGTTCTTC. This gives the protein CASSLAPNSGEQFF.

The chain employs TRBV5-1 and TRBJ1-3; D is perhaps TRBD1 (5 bases). V was shortened by 4 bases and J by 1 base, with 15 bases between the two germline ends. This CDR3 spans 16 amino acids. The germline gives CDR1 SGHRS, CDR2 YFSETQ. CDR3 sequence reads: CASSTNTGLSGNTIYF. In DNA, the CDR3 is TGCGCCAGCAGCACGAATACAGGTCTTTCTGGAAACACCATATATTTT.

This chain links TRBV4-1 with TRBJ1-2; TRBD1 is a possible D gene (5 bases). CDR3 length equals 16 residues. The V gene's germline CDR1 is MGHRA and CDR2 YSYEKL. V lost 8 bases and J 4 bases, leaving 23 bases between the germline ends. CDR3 protein: CASSQGLQPVSYGYTF. Written as DNA, the CDR3 is TGCGCCAGCTCCCAGGGCCTACAGCCTGTTAGCTATGGCTACACCTTC.

This clone was seen only a few times. The chain links TRBV25-1 to TRBJ1-5, with 9 bases matching TRBD1. Per germline, CDR1 MGHDK and CDR2 SYGVNS. CDR3 size: 15 residues. The junction had 8 bases not matched to a gene; V was cut back by 3 bases and J by 8 bases. Written as DNA, the CDR3 is TGTGCCAGCAGTGATAGCACAGGGGGCTGGGAGCCCCAGCATTTT. It translates to CASSDSTGGWEPQHF.

In its sample, this clone was seen a few times. The chain combines TRBV28 with TRBJ1-2; no clear D gene. V lost 3 bases and J lost 4, with 6 bases in between. From germline, CDR1 is MDHEN and CDR2 SYDVKM. The CDR3 is 12 residues long. In nucleotides, the CDR3 is TGTGCCAGCAGTTTGAGGATCTATGGCTACACCTTC. This translates into CASSLRIYGYTF.